Given below is one T cell receptor (beta chain) in context. What it binds is unknown. The data stem from a study of siplizumab effects on memory and regulatory T cells. Study-level results: Greater diversity than memory cells seemed evident in naive T cells, which also appeared to be major alloresponse contributors. Alloreactive CD4+ clones that could be mapped were on average about 70% Treg-derived with siplizumab, against 25% to 30% in controls. Proliferating siplizumab-culture Treg suppressive function went unconfirmed. Among sequences traceable to unstimulated CD4+ memory cells, alloreactive ones were significantly reduced by siplizumab.

The data were produced by immunoSEQ multiplex PCR, yet TCRdb's version contains in-frame clones alone and is incomplete. The table has about 100,000 clones, 94% seen once; the top ten hold around 0.6%. CDR1 is SGHRS and CDR2 is YFSETQ in the germline V gene. This CDR3 contains 12 residues. V dropped 6 bases and J dropped 12 bases, with 16 bases sitting between them. The sample consisted of Tregs sorted from blood. This clonotype originated in a human donor in good health. The genes are TRBV5-1 and TRBJ2-1; weak D call: TRBD1 (5 bases). The CDR3 is CASTLTGRGQFF. In DNA form, the CDR3 reads TGCGCCAGCACGCTTACGGGTAGGGGGCAGTTCTTC.